The rows below give T cell receptor beta chains drawn from one sample of a study of blood T cell repertoires in COVID-19. Produced via immunoSEQ multiplex PCR; TCRdb's table is partial and in-frame only. The data hold about 200,000 clones, with approximately 78% observed a single time. Sequencing was carried out using peripheral blood. These receptor sequences come from an elderly woman with acute or convalescent COVID-19. Each CDR3 is given with its conserved first and last residue. The D gene is left open where the match is weak. Rows give clone size only sometimes, using once, few, many, or a class for an expanded clone.

V gene	D gene	J gene	clone size	CDR3 DNA	CDR3 protein
TRBV20-1	TRBD2	TRBJ2-3	.	TGCAGTGCTAGTGAGATTCGCGGGAGCATGGACTTAGATACGCAGTATTTT	CSASEIRGSMDLDTQYF
TRBV6-1	.	TRBJ2-1	.	TGTGCCAGCAGTGAATCCCGGGACACCCACAATGAGCAGTTCTTC	CASSESRDTHNEQFF
TRBV19	.	TRBJ2-1	once	TGTGCCAGTAGTCCGGGACACCACTCCTACAATGAGCAGTTCTTC	CASSPGHHSYNEQFF
TRBV19	.	TRBJ2-7	many	TGTGCCACGCGGGGCACTCCCTACGAGCAGTACTTC	CATRGTPYEQYF
TRBV6-1	TRBD1	TRBJ1-5	.	TGTGCCAGCAGTGAAGTTAGGGCAGGGGGCAACAGTCAGCCCCAGCATTTT	CASSEVRAGGNSQPQHF
TRBV7-3	.	TRBJ1-1	.	TGTGCCAGCAGCCCCTCTGACAGTAACACTGAAGCTTTCTTT	CASSPSDSNTEAFF
TRBV3-1/TRBV3-2	.	TRBJ1-2	.	TGTGCCAGCAGCCCACCCGACAGCCTATATGGCTACACCTTC	CASSPPDSLYGYTF
TRBV5-1	TRBD2	TRBJ2-5	.	TGCGCCAGCAGCCGGACCGGGGGGGTTGCCGAGACCCAGTACTTC	CASSRTGGVAETQYF
TRBV29-1	TRBD1	TRBJ1-1	.	TGCAGCGTTGAGGCAGGGGGTGGCACTGAAGCTTTCTTT	CSVEAGGGTEAFF
TRBV7-8	.	TRBJ2-2	.	TGTGCCAGCAGCACTCCGGGACAGAACACCGGGGAGCTGTTTTTT	CASSTPGQNTGELFF
TRBV28	.	TRBJ1-4	.	TGTGCCAGCGGCCGAGGTACGGGAAAACTGTTTTTT	CASGRGTGKLFF
TRBV5-1	.	TRBJ2-2	.	TGCGCCAGCAGAAGGAGTACCGGGGAGCTGTTTTTT	CASRRSTGELFF
TRBV18	.	TRBJ2-2	.	TGTGCCAGCTCACCCACCTGGCCAGGGGCCACCGGGGAGCTGTTTTTT	CASSPTWPGATGELFF
TRBV19	.	TRBJ2-3	few	TGTGCCAGTAGTATTACCAGGGAAACAGATACGCAGTATTTT	CASSITRETDTQYF
TRBV18	.	TRBJ2-2	.	TGTGCCAGCTCACCACCGATCAGGGCGAACACCGGGGAGCTGTTTTTT	CASSPPIRANTGELFF
TRBV6-6	TRBD2	TRBJ2-3	.	TGTGCCAGCAGTTCCCCGGCGGGAGGTCCCCCAGATACGCAGTATTTT	CASSSPAGGPPDTQYF
TRBV5-1	TRBD2	TRBJ2-7	.	TGCGCCAGCAGCACCCAACTAGCGTCCGAGCAGTACTTC	CASSTQLASEQYF
TRBV11-3	.	TRBJ1-1	.	TGTGCCAGCAGCTTAGAGGGCGACAGGAGGGAAGCTTTCTTT	CASSLEGDRREAFF
TRBV29-1	TRBD2	TRBJ2-1	.	TGCAGCGTTGCTGGGACTAGCGGGGGGGCCGGGGACAATGAGCAGTTCTTC	CSVAGTSGGAGDNEQFF
TRBV19	.	TRBJ2-7	.	TGTGCCAGTAGTATAGCAGGGTACCCTTACGAGCAGTACTTC	CASSIAGYPYEQYF
TRBV3-1/TRBV3-2	.	TRBJ1-3	.	TGTGCCAGCAGCCAAGGGGCAAACACCATATATTTT	CASSQGANTIYF
TRBV10-3	.	TRBJ2-1	.	TGTGCCATCAGTGGTAACTCGGACTCCAATGAGCAGTTCTTC	CAISGNSDSNEQFF
TRBV27	TRBD2	TRBJ2-5	.	TGTGCCAGCAGTTTTTTAGGGGCGGGAGGAGCAGAGACCCAGTACTTC	CASSFLGAGGAETQYF
TRBV3-1/TRBV3-2	.	TRBJ1-4	.	TGTGCCAGCAGCCAAGTGCCGGTTGAGAAAAAACTGTTTTTT	CASSQVPVEKKLFF
TRBV5-1	TRBD1	TRBJ2-6	.	TGCGCCAGCAAATTACAGGGGACTGGGGCCAACGTCCTGACTTTC	CASKLQGTGANVLTF
TRBV10-3	TRBD1	TRBJ2-7	.	TGTGCCATCGGGGGACAGAGCTCTAGCGAGCAGTACTTC	CAIGGQSSSEQYF
TRBV7-9	.	TRBJ2-5	.	TGTGCCAGCAGCCCAGGGGAGACCCAGTACTTC	CASSPGETQYF
TRBV6-2/TRBV6-3	TRBD2	TRBJ2-1	.	TGTGCCAGCAGCGATAGCGGGGGGCAGTCCTACAATGAGCAGTTCTTC	CASSDSGGQSYNEQFF
TRBV7-9	TRBD1	TRBJ2-1	.	TGTGCCAGCAGCTTATCCCTCCAGACAGGGCGCTCCTACAATGAGCAGTTCTTC	CASSLSLQTGRSYNEQFF
TRBV9	.	TRBJ2-7	.	TGTGCCAGCTATAAGAGGGCTAGGACCCGTACCTACGAGCAGTACTTC	CASYKRARTRTYEQYF
TRBV18	.	TRBJ2-3	.	TGTGCCAGCTCACCACCCAACACAGATACGCAGTATTTT	CASSPPNTDTQYF
TRBV7-2	.	TRBJ2-4	.	TGTGCCAGCAGCTTCGGTCCCTTGGGCAGTCCTATTCAGTACTTC	CASSFGPLGSPIQYF
TRBV28	.	TRBJ2-7	.	TGTGCCAGCAGTGCGGGCCGCTTTACCGGTACCTACGAGCAGTACTTC	CASSAGRFTGTYEQYF
TRBV11-3	.	TRBJ1-1	few	TGTGCCAGCAGCCTCCAGGAGGATGTTGAAGCTTTCTTT	CASSLQEDVEAFF
TRBV6-5	.	TRBJ1-6	.	TGTGCCAGCAGACCTAAGGGTGGCGCGGGTTCACCCCTCCACTTT	CASRPKGGAGSPLHF
TRBV7-2	TRBD2	TRBJ2-5	.	TGTGCCAGCAGCTTAGTTACTAGCGGGAGTGAGACCCAGTACTTC	CASSLVTSGSETQYF
TRBV6-2/TRBV6-3	TRBD2	TRBJ2-3	.	TGTGCCAGCAGTTACGGTCAGCGGGGGCTCGTCACAGATACGCAGTATTTT	CASSYGQRGLVTDTQYF
TRBV7-7	TRBD2	TRBJ2-1	once	TGTGCTAGCAGCTTAGGGCTAGCGGGAGTCAATGAGCAGTTCTTC	CASSLGLAGVNEQFF
TRBV19	TRBD2	TRBJ2-1	.	TGTGCCAGTAGTATCGGTGCGGGGGGGACGAGCTCCTACAATGAGCAGTTCTTC	CASSIGAGGTSSYNEQFF
TRBV30	TRBD2	TRBJ2-1	.	TGTGCCTGGAGCCGGACTAGCGTCTCCTACAATGAGCAGTTCTTC	CAWSRTSVSYNEQFF
TRBV16	TRBD1	TRBJ1-4	.	TGTGCCAGCAGCCAATCGTGGACAGGGGGAGAAAAACTGTTTTTT	CASSQSWTGGEKLFF
TRBV5-8	TRBD2	TRBJ2-3	.	TGTGCCAGCAGTTCACCGACTAGCGGGGGGGAAGATACGCAGTATTTT	CASSSPTSGGEDTQYF
TRBV5-1	.	TRBJ2-5	.	TGCGCCAGCAGCTCCTCGAGGATAGAGACCCAGTACTTC	CASSSSRIETQYF
TRBV10-1	TRBD2	TRBJ2-3	.	TGCGCCAGCAGTGAGTGGACGGGAGGGCCTGTAGATACGCAGTATTTT	CASSEWTGGPVDTQYF
TRBV7-2	TRBD2	TRBJ2-7	.	TGTGCCAGCAGCCCCCTCGGGAGGGCACACGAGCAGTACTTC	CASSPLGRAHEQYF
TRBV4-3	.	TRBJ2-3	.	TGCGCCAGCAGCCAAGATTTAGACAGGCTCAGCACAGATACGCAGTATTTT	CASSQDLDRLSTDTQYF